This passage covers 18 T cell receptor beta chains from one sample sequenced in a study of PD-1 blockade in classical Hodgkin lymphoma. Some clones are missing from TCRdb's copy, which holds only in-frame ones; the method was immunoSEQ multiplex PCR. The table lists about 20,000 clones, approximately 80% of them singletons. Time point defined: cycle 4 day 1 (C4D1), after less than 7 weeks of nivolumab. In every patient, relapse followed autologous stem cell transplantation, while exposure to brentuximab vedotin differed. Here the sequenced sample was peripheral blood mononuclear cells (PBMCs), taken before the fourth cycle of nivolumab. Source of these receptors: a human donor with classical Hodgkin lymphoma.

This sequence joins TRBV2 and TRBJ2-7, with TRBD2 identical over 7 bases. The junction had 6 bases not matched to a gene; V was cut back by 1 base and J by 3 bases. Germline assignment: CDR1 SNHLY and CDR2 FYNNEI. This CDR3 comprises 15 residues. CDR3 in amino acids: CASSEGRGTIYEQYF. In DNA, the CDR3 is TGTGCCAGCAGTGAAGGGCGGGGGACCATCTACGAGCAGTACTTC. Full variable domain (rest looked up from reference TRBV2 and TRBJ2-7): EPEVTQTPSHQVTQMGQEVILRCVPISNHLYFYWYRQILGQKVEFLVSFYNNEISEKSEIFDDQFSVERPDGSNFTLKIRSTKLEDSAMYFCASSEGRGTIYEQYFGPGTRLTVT.

The genes are TRBV5-1 and TRBJ1-1; maybe TRBD1 (6 bases). Germline V gene sequence: CDR1 SGHRS, CDR2 YFSETQ. CDR3 length: 14 amino acids. V shed 6 bases and J shed 1 base, with 13 bases lying between them. CDR3 amino acids: CASIPGTTNTEAFF. The CDR3 DNA reads TGCGCCAGCATCCCCGGGACAACGAACACTGAAGCTTTCTTT.

In DNA form, the CDR3 reads TGTGCCAGCAGCTTAGAGGGACTAGCGAACACCGGGGAGCTGTTTTTT. It translates to CASSLEGLANTGELFF. The chain recombines TRBV13 with TRBJ2-2; 8 nucleotides align to TRBD2. With V trimmed by 1 base and J by 0 bases, 1 base remained unmatched. The CDR3 length is 16 residues. Germline V lookup: CDR1 PRHDT, CDR2 FYEKMQ (reference sequence).

The J gene is TRBJ2-3, the V gene TRBV30; possibly TRBD1 or TRBD2 for D (5 bases each). V was shortened by 4 bases and J by 6 bases, with 14 bases between the two germline ends. CDR3 length equals 13 residues. CDR1 is GTSNPN and CDR2 is SVGIG in the germline V gene (reference sequence). CDR3 coding DNA: TGTGCCTGGACCGGGACCGCGTCGGATACGCAGTATTTT. This translates into CAWTGTASDTQYF.

The chain employs TRBV15 and TRBJ2-5; TRBD1 matches at 7 bases. The CDR3 is 14 residues long. Germline V gene data show CDR1 as LNHNV and CDR2 as YYDKDF (reference sequence). V gave up 5 bases and J gave up 6 bases; unmatched junction bases: 9. CDR3 sequence reads: CATSARDSSQTQYF. The CDR3 DNA reads TGTGCCACCAGCGCACGGGACAGCTCGCAGACCCAGTACTTC.

The CDR3 DNA follows: TGCGCCAGCAGCTCATACAGGGGTAACGAGCAGTACTTC. Residues: CASSSYRGNEQYF. The rearrangement links TRBV5-1 to TRBJ2-7; 7 positions match TRBD1. V lost 3 bases, J lost 5 bases, and 5 bases stayed unmatched. Germline V gene sequence: CDR1 SGHRS, CDR2 YFSETQ. This CDR3 comprises 13 residues.

This clone appeared once. This rearrangement joins TRBV28 to TRBJ2-5; 7 positions match TRBD2. Germline loops: CDR1 MDHEN, CDR2 SYDVKM. V lost 3 bases and J lost 3; bases outside the gene matches: 4. The CDR3 has 14 residues. The CDR3 DNA sequence: TGTGCCAGCAGTTTCTTGGCGGGGGAAGAGACCCAGTACTTC. Encoded protein: CASSFLAGEETQYF.

The chain is built from TRBV29-1 and TRBJ2-2; D is ambiguous. Germline V gene sequence: CDR1 SQVTM, CDR2 ANQGSEA. V lost 0 bases and J 1 base, leaving 9 bases between the germline ends. The CDR3 spans 15 residues. CDR3 DNA sequence: TGCAGCGTTGAAGATCTTCGAGGGAACACCGGGGAGCTGTTTTTT. Translated: CSVEDLRGNTGELFF.

This clone came up once. This sequence joins TRBV7-2 and TRBJ2-7; no clear D gene. V lost 4 bases and J lost 0, with 13 bases in between. The V gene's germline CDR1 is SGHTA and CDR2 FQGNSA. This CDR3 comprises 15 residues. DNA of the CDR3: TGTGCCAGCAGCTCCAGTGGTGCTAGCTCCTACGAGCAGTACTTC. This encodes CASSSSGASSYEQYF.

The V call is TRBV18, the J call TRBJ2-5; D unclear. Germline V CDR1 and CDR2: KGHSH, LQKENI. The CDR3 is 13 residues long. Trimming removed 3 bases from V and 4 bases from J, with 9 bases in between. The CDR3 DNA sequence: TGTGCCAGCTCACCCATCCGTATAGAGACCCAGTACTTC. This sequence encodes CASSPIRIETQYF.

The chain links TRBV27 to TRBJ2-5, with 8 bases aligning to TRBD2. V gave up 2 bases and J gave up 5 bases; unmatched junction bases: 10. This CDR3 is 16 amino acids long. The germline CDR1 and CDR2 sequences are MNHEY and SMNVEV (reference sequence). The CDR3 region is CASSLRGGLGPETQYF. The CDR3 region has the DNA TGTGCCAGCAGTTTACGGGGGGGCCTGGGGCCCGAGACCCAGTACTTC.

Concerning this clone itself: Other nucleotide sequences from this sample produce the same CDR3. The chain links TRBV29-1 to TRBJ1-1, with D perhaps matching TRBD1 (5 bases). The CDR3 sequence is 13 residues long. Looked up from germline, CDR1 is SQVTM and CDR2 is ANQGSEA. The germline V and J ends were trimmed by 2 bases and 1 base, with 8 bases remaining between them. The CDR3 loop reads CSVEKTANTEAFF. As DNA, the CDR3 is TGCAGCGTTGAAAAGACAGCGAACACTGAAGCTTTCTTT.

The rearrangement links TRBV18 to TRBJ2-1; 12 bases map to TRBD1. Per the germline V gene, CDR1 is KGHSH and CDR2 is LQKENI. With V trimmed by 1 base and J by 5 bases, 27 bases remained unmatched. This CDR3 is built from 24 residues. The chain's CDR3 is CASSPLKPGQGAHKREARDNEQFF. DNA for the CDR3: TGTGCCAGCTCACCACTTAAACCGGGACAGGGGGCGCATAAGCGGGAGGCCAGAGACAATGAGCAGTTCTTC.

This chain connects TRBV2 to TRBJ1-2; TRBD1 is a possible D gene (6 bases). CDR1 and CDR2 from the germline V gene are SNHLY and FYNNEI. The CDR3 runs 14 residues. The germline V and J ends were trimmed by 5 bases and 0 bases, with 10 bases remaining between them. Here the CDR3 DNA reads TGTGCCAGCAGTCCGGACAGAACTAACTATGGCTACACCTTC. Amino acid sequence: CASSPDRTNYGYTF.

The sample holds a few counts of this clone. CDR3 loop: CASSGTLNTEAFF. The CDR3 nucleotides read TGCGCCAGCAGCGGGACATTGAACACTGAAGCTTTCTTT. The chain employs TRBV4-1 and TRBJ1-1; perhaps TRBD1 as D (6 bases). Germline assignment: CDR1 MGHRA and CDR2 YSYEKL. Trimming removed 5 bases from V and 0 bases from J, with 7 bases in between. This CDR3 region has 13 residues.

A single count supports this clone. This chain uses TRBV6-1 with TRBJ2-5; 9 bases fit TRBD1. The germline V gene has CDR1 MNHNS and CDR2 SASEGT. The CDR3 spans 14 residues. The V and J ends lost 2 bases and 5 bases, in that order; junction bases with no gene match: 3. The CDR3 sequence is CASSELQGAETQYF. As DNA, the CDR3 is TGTGCCAGCAGTGAACTACAGGGGGCCGAGACCCAGTACTTC.

The J gene is TRBJ2-1, the V gene TRBV28, with 10 bases fitting TRBD1. CDR3 length: 16 residues. Unmatched junction bases numbered 9, after V lost 3 bases and J lost 7 bases. Germline V gives CDR1 MDHEN, CDR2 SYDVKM. The CDR3 is CASSLSGTGVKNEQFF. CDR3 nucleotides: TGTGCCAGCAGTTTGTCCGGGACAGGGGTCAAAAATGAGCAGTTCTTC.

As concerns this clone: Other nucleotide sequences in the sample specify the same CDR3. This rearrangement joins TRBV9 to TRBJ2-7, with 9 bases identical to TRBD1. Unmatched junction bases numbered 4, after V lost 3 bases and J lost 3 bases. The germline gives CDR1 SGDLS, CDR2 YYNGEE. This CDR3 comprises 14 residues. CDR3 loop: CASSAGTGFYEQYF. CDR3 in DNA: TGTGCCAGCAGCGCCGGGACAGGGTTCTACGAGCAGTACTTC.